What follows is one T cell receptor beta chain and its context. Trimming cost V 5 bases and J 5 bases, with 21 bases left between them. CDR1 and CDR2 (germline): SGHAT, FQDESV (reference sequence). The CDR3 extends over 16 amino acids. This sample was included in a study of blood T cell repertoires in COVID-19. Study as a whole: From T cells, B-cell-depleted T cells, or PBMCs came the material, which was cDNA or gDNA.

Original data processing: Estimates of nucleated cell counts were drawn from the amplification of reference gene primers. Using immunoSEQ multiplex PCR, the repertoire was profiled, and TCRdb retains in-frame clones only, with some absent. For V, J and clone size, that table is used; D and trimming come from the DNA. Among roughly 140,000 clones listed, approximately 80% were seen once. Sequencing input: peripheral blood. This sequence was found in a woman in her forties or fifties with acute or convalescent COVID-19. The chain is built from TRBV11-1 and TRBJ1-2; weak D call: TRBD1 (6 bases). Written as DNA, the CDR3 is TGTGCCAGCAGCCCAAGGATGGTGGGACACTCATATGGCTACACCTTC. This codes for CASSPRMVGHSYGYTF.